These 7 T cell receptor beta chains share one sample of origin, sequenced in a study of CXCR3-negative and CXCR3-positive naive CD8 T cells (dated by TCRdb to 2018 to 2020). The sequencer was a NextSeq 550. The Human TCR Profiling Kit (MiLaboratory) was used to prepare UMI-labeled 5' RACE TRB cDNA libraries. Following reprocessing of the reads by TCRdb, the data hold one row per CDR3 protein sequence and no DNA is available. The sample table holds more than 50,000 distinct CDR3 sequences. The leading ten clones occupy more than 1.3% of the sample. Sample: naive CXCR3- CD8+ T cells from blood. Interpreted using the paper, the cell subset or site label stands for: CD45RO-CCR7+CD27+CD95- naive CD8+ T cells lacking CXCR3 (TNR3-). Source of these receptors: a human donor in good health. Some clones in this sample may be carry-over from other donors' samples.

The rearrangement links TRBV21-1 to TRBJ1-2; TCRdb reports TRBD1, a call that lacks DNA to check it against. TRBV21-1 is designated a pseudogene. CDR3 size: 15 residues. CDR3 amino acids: CASSRQGYQTYGYTF.

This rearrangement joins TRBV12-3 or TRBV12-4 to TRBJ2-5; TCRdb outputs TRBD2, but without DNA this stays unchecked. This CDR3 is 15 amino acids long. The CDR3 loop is CASSQWRQSWETQYF.

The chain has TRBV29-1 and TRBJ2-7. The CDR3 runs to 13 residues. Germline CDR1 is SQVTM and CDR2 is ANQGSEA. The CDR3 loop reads CSVLDTATYEQYF.

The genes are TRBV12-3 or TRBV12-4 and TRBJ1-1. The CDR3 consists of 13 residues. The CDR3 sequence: CASIEGLGPEAFF.

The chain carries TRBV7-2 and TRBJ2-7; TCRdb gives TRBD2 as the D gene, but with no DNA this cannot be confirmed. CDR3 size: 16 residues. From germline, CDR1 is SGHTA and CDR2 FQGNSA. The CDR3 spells CASSLVRAGGFYEQYF.

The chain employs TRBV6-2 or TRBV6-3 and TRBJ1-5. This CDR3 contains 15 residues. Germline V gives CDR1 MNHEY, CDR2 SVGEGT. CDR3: CASSYEGDSNQPQHF.

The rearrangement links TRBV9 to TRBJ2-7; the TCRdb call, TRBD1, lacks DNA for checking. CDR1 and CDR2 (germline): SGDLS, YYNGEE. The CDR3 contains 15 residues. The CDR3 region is CASSVGDRGTYEQYF.